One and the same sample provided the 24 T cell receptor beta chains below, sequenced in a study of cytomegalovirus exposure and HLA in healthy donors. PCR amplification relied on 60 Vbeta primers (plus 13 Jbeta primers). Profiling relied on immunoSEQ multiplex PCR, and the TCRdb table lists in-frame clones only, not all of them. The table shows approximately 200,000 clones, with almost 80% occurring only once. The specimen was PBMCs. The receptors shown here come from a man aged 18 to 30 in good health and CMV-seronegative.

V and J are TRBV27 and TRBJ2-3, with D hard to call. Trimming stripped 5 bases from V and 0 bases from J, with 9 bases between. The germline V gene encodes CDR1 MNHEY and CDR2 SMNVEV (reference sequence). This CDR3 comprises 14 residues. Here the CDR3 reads CASSRDYSTDTQYF. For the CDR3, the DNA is TGTGCCAGCAGTAGAGATTATAGCACAGATACGCAGTATTTT.

The DNA for the CDR3 is TGTGCCAGCAGCTTACGGAGTGCTACTACCTTC. This translates into CASSLRSATTF. The rearrangement joins TRBV7-2 to TRBJ1-2; D ambiguous. The CDR3 covers 11 residues. CDR1 SGHTA and CDR2 FQGNSA come from the germline V gene. V was clipped by 2 bases and J by 14 bases, with 12 bases between them.

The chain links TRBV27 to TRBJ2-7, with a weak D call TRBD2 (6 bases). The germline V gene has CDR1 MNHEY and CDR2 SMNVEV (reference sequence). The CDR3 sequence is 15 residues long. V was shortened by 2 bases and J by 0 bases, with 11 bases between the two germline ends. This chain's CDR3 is CASSLGEALSYEQYF. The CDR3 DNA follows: TGTGCCAGCAGTTTAGGGGAGGCCCTCTCCTACGAGCAGTACTTC.

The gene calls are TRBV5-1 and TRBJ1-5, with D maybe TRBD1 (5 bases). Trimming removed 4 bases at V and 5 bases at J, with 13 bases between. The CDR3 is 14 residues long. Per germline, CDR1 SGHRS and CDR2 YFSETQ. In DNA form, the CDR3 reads TGCGCCAGCAGCGAGTGGGGGGGGGATCAGCCCCAGCATTTT. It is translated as CASSEWGGDQPQHF. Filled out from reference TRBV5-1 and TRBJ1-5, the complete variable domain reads KAGVTQTPRYLIKTRGQQVTLSCSPISGHRSVSWYQQTPGQGLQFLFEYFSETQRNKGNFPGRFSGRQFSNSRSEMNVSTLELGDSALYLCASSEWGGDQPQHFGDGTRLSIL.

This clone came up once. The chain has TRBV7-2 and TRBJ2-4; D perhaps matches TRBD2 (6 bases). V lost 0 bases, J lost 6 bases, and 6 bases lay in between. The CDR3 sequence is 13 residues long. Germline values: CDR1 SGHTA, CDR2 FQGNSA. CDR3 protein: CASSLARGNIQYF. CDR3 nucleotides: TGTGCCAGCAGCTTAGCGCGGGGAAACATTCAGTACTTC.

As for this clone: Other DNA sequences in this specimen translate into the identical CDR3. The CDR3 spells CASSLGLAGDGGELFF. CDR3 nucleotide sequence: TGCGCCAGCAGCTTGGGGCTAGCGGGGGACGGCGGGGAGCTGTTTTTT. This chain uses TRBV5-1 with TRBJ2-2; 10 nucleotides match TRBD2. V dropped 0 bases and J dropped 7; count of bases not matched to a gene: 6. This CDR3 has 16 residues. Per the germline V gene, CDR1 is SGHRS and CDR2 is YFSETQ.

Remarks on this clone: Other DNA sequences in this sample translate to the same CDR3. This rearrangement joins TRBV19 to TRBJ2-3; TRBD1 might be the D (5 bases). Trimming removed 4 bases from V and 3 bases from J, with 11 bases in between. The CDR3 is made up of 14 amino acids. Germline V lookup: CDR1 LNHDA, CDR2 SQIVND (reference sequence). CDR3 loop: CASSSGAGTDTQYF. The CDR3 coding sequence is TGTGCCAGTAGTAGTGGGGCAGGGACAGATACGCAGTATTTT.

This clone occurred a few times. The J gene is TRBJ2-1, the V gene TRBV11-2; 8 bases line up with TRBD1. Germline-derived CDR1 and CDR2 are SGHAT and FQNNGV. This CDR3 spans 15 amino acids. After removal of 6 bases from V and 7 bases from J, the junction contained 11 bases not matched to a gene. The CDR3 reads CASSRGQGRWNEQFF. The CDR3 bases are TGTGCCAGCAGTCGAGGACAGGGTCGATGGAATGAGCAGTTCTTC.

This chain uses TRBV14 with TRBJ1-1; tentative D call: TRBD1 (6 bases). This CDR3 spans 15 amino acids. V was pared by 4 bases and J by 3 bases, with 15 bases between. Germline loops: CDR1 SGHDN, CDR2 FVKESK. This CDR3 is CASSLITGFYTEAFF. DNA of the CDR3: TGTGCCAGCAGCCTAATTACAGGGTTCTACACTGAAGCTTTCTTT.

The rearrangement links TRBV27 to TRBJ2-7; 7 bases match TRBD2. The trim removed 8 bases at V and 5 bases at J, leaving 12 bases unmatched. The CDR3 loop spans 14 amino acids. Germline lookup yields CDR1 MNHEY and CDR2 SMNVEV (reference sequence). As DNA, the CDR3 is TGTGCCAGCGGTCCCTCCGGGAGGATCGACGAGCAGTACTTC. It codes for CASGPSGRIDEQYF.

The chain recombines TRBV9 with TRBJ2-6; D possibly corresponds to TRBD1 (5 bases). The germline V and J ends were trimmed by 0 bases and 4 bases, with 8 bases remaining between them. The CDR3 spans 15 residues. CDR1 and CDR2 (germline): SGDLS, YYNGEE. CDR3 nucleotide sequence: TGTGCCAGCAGCGTAGCAGGGTTGGGGGCCAACGTCCTGACTTTC. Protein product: CASSVAGLGANVLTF.

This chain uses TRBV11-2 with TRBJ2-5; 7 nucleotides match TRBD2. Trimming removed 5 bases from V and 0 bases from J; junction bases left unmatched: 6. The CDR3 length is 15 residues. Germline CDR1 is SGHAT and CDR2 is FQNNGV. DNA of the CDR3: TGTGCCAGCAGCCCCGGAGCGGGACACCAAGAGACCCAGTACTTC. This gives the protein CASSPGAGHQETQYF. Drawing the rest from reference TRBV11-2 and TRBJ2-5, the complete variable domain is EAGVAQSPRYKIIEKRQSVAFWCNPISGHATLYWYQQILGQGPKLLIQFQNNGVVDDSQLPKDRFSAERLKGVDSTLKIQPAKLEDSAVYLCASSPGAGHQETQYFGPGTRLLVL.

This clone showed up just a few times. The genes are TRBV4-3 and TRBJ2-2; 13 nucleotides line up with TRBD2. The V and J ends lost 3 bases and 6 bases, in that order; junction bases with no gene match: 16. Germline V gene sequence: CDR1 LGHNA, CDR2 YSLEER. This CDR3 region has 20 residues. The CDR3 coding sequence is TGCGCCAGCAGCCATCCTCGGTGGACTAGCGGGGGCCCTCCGGCCGGGGAGCTGTTTTTT. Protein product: CASSHPRWTSGGPPAGELFF.

The CDR3 sequence: CASSPRQGEDSGNTIYF. Written as DNA, the CDR3 is TGTGCCAGCTCACCGCGACAGGGAGAGGACTCTGGAAACACCATATATTTT. The chain links TRBV18 to TRBJ1-3, with 7 nucleotides matching TRBD1. V dropped 3 bases and J dropped 0; count of bases not matched to a gene: 8. From germline, CDR1 is KGHSH and CDR2 LQKENI. The CDR3 is 17 amino acids. Complete variable domain (other parts from reference TRBV18 and TRBJ1-3): NAGVMQNPRHLVRRRGQEARLRCSPMKGHSHVYWYRQLPEEGLKFMVYLQKENIIDESGMPKERFSAEFPKEGPSILRIQQVVRGDSAAYFCASSPRQGEDSGNTIYFGEGSWLTVV.

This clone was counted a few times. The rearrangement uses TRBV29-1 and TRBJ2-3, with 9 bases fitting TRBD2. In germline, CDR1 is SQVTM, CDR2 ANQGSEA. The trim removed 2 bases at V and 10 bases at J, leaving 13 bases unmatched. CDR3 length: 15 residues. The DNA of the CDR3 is TGCAGCGTTGAACCGGGATTGGCGGGGGGGGACGCGCAGTATTTT. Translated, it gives CSVEPGLAGGDAQYF.

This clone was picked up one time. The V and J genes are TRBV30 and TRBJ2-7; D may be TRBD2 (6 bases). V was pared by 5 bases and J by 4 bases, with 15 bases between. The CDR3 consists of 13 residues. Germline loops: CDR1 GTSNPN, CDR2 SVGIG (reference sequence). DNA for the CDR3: TGTGCCTGGGGAGGGGCGTTTACATACGAGCAGTACTTC. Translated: CAWGGAFTYEQYF.

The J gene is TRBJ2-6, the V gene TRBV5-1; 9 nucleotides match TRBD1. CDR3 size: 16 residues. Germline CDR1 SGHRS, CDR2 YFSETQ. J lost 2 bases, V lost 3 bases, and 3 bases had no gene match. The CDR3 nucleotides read TGCGCCAGCAGCTCGACAGGGGGGACTGGGGCCAACGTCCTGACTTTC. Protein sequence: CASSSTGGTGANVLTF.

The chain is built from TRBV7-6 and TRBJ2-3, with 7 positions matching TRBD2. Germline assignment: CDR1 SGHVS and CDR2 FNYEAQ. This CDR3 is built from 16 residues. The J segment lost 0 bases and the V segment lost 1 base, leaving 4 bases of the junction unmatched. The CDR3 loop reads CASSLEQAGSTDTQYF. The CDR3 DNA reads TGTGCCAGCAGCTTAGAACAAGCGGGGAGCACAGATACGCAGTATTTT.

The CDR3 spells CASSLLAGANTEAFF. CDR3 nucleotides: TGTGCCAGCAGCTTATTGGCAGGGGCCAACACTGAAGCTTTCTTT. This chain joins TRBV7-3 and TRBJ1-1; tentative D call: TRBD1 (6 bases). Trimming left V 2 bases short and J 2 bases short, with 12 bases between. The CDR3 consists of 15 residues. Germline V lookup: CDR1 SGHTA, CDR2 FQGTGA.

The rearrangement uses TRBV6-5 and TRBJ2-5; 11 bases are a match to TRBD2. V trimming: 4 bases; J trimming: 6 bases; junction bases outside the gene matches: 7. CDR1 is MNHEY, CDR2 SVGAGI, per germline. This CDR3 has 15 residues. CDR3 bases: TGTGCCAGCAGTTCTCTAGCGGGGGGCGTGAAGACCCAGTACTTC. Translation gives CASSSLAGGVKTQYF.

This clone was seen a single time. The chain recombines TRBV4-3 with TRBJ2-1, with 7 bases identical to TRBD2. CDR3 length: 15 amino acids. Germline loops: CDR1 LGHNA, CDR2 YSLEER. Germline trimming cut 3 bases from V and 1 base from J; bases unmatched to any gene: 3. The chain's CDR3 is CASSHWGGSYNEQFF. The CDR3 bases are TGCGCCAGCAGCCACTGGGGGGGGTCCTACAATGAGCAGTTCTTC.

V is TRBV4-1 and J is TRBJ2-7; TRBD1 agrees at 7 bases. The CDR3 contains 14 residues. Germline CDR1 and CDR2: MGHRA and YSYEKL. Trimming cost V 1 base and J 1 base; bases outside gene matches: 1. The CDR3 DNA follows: TGCGCCAGCAGCCAAGGACAGGGTTCCTACGAGCAGTACTTC. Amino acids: CASSQGQGSYEQYF.

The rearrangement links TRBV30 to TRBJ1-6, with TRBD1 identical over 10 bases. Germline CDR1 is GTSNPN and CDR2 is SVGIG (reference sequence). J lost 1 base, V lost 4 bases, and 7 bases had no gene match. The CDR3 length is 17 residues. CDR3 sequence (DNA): TGTGCCTGGATGGAACCGGGACAGGGGTCCTATAATTCACCCCTCCACTTT. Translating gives CAWMEPGQGSYNSPLHF.

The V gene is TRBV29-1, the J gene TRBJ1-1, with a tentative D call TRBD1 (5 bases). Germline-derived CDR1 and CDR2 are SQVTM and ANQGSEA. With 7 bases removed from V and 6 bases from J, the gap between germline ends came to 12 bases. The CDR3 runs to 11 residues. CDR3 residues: CSAGTLAEAFF. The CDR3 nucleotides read TGCAGCGCTGGGACTCTTGCTGAAGCTTTCTTT.